The entry below describes one T cell receptor (beta chain). Its antigen remains unknown. This entry belongs to a study of CXCR3-negative and CXCR3-positive naive CD8 T cells. The wider study: TRB reads totalled about 135 million, about 1.5 +/- 0.3 million per library. Broader study findings: In naive cells, CXCR3-negative and CXCR3-positive subsets had similar TRBV-TRBJ usage; memory cells differed.

Germline-derived CDR1 and CDR2 are PRHDT and FYEKMQ (reference sequence). This CDR3 is 12 amino acids long. With 300,000 cells each, the CD8+ T cell subsets were individually sorted in triplicate. UMI-tagged TRB cDNA libraries were built via 5' RACE. TCRdb reprocessed the 5' RACE reads, keeping one entry per CDR3 protein, no DNA. The table lists tens of thousands of distinct CDR3 sequences, with roughly 20% in the top ten. The source of this sequence is a human donor in good health. Some clones in this sample may be carry-over from other donors' samples. The chain couples TRBV13 to TRBJ1-6. The sample was memory CD8+ T cells from blood. This CDR3 reads CASSGQNSPLHF.